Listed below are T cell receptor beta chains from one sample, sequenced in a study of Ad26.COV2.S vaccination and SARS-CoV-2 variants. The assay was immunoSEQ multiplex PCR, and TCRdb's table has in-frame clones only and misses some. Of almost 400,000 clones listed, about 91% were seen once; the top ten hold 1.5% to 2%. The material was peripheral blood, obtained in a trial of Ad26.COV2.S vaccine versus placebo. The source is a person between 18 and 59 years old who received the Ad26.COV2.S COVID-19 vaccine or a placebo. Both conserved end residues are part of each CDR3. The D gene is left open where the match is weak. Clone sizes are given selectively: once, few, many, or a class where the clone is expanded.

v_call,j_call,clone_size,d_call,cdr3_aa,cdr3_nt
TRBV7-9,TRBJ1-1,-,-,CASSGDGGTEAFF,TGTGCCAGCAGCGGGGACGGGGGGACTGAAGCTTTCTTT
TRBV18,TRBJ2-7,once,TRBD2,CASSPNLPGLAGGEQYF,TGTGCCAGCTCACCGAATCTCCCGGGACTAGCGGGAGGCGAGCAGTACTTC
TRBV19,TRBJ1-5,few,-,CASSIGAGRSNQPQHF,TGTGCCAGTAGTATAGGAGCAGGGCGTAGCAATCAGCCCCAGCATTTT
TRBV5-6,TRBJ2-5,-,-,CASSLLSGSQETQYF,TGTGCCAGCAGCTTGCTGAGTGGGTCCCAAGAGACCCAGTACTTC
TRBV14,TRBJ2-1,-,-,CASSQVTGNEQFF,TGTGCCAGCAGCCAAGTCACAGGGAATGAGCAGTTCTTC
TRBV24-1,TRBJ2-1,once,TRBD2,CATSSSGRAPYNEQFF,TGTGCCACCAGTTCTAGCGGGAGGGCCCCCTACAATGAGCAGTTCTTC
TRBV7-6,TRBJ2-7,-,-,CASSLGPFSYEQYF,TGTGCCAGCAGCTTAGGTCCCTTCTCCTACGAGCAGTACTTC
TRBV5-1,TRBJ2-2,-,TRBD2,CASSATSGSGTGELFF,TGCGCCAGCAGCGCGACTAGCGGGAGTGGCACCGGGGAGCTGTTTTTT
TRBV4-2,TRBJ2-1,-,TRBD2,CASSHITSGDRYNEQFF,TGTGCCAGCAGCCATATAACTAGCGGGGACCGTTACAATGAGCAGTTCTTC
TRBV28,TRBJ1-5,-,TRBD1,CASSLWGQPNQPQHF,TGTGCCAGCAGTTTATGGGGACAGCCGAATCAGCCCCAGCATTTT
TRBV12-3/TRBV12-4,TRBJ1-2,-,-,CASSLGGYTF,TGTGCCAGCAGTTTAGGTGGCTACACCTTC
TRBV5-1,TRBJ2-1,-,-,CASSRTGGDYNEQFF,TGCGCCAGCAGCCGTACAGGGGGGGATTACAATGAGCAGTTCTTC
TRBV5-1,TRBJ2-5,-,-,CASSLELRETQYF,TGCGCCAGCAGCTTGGAGCTAAGGGAGACCCAGTACTTC
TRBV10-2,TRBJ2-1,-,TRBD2,CASSEAIGGNEQFF,TGCGCCAGCAGTGAAGCCATCGGGGGGAATGAGCAGTTCTTC
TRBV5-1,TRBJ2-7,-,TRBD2,CASSSGTIPPVSEQYF,TGCGCCAGCAGCTCGGGGACTATCCCACCCGTCTCCGAGCAGTACTTC